One and the same sample provided the 2 T cell receptor beta chains below, sequenced in a study of T-cell memory formation after mild COVID-19. In TCRdb, the 5' RACE reads were re-called with MiXCR into one record per CDR3 protein. The data contain about 400,000 distinct CDR3 sequences, approximately 15% of them singletons. Input material: PBMCs or a T cell subset sorted from them (not recorded which). The receptors shown here come from a man between 18 and 29 years old who had mild COVID-19 (a few samples of this study predate the infection). Cell type and time point are not known.

At least ten counts were recorded for this clonotype. The chain is built from TRBV7-2 and TRBJ2-5, with D possibly matching TRBD2 (5 bases). The V end lost 2 bases, the J end lost 1 base, and 17 bases lay between the germline ends. Germline CDR1 SGHTA, CDR2 FQGNSA. The CDR3 length is 17 residues. The CDR3 nucleotides are TGTGCCAGCAGCTTAATCGACCGCGGGCGGCCCCAAGAGACCCAGTACTTC. Translation gives CASSLIDRGRPQETQYF.

The J gene is TRBJ1-1, the V gene TRBV5-1, with 7 bases that match TRBD1. The CDR3 is made up of 16 amino acids. Germline V gene lookup returns CDR1 SGHRS and CDR2 YFSETQ. Trimming at V came to 2 bases and at J to 1 base, leaving 8 bases not matched to a gene. The CDR3: CASSLTGAHPNTEAFF. DNA of the CDR3: TGCGCCAGCAGCTTAACAGGGGCCCACCCGAACACTGAAGCTTTCTTT.